The 21 T cell receptor beta chains below come from one sample, sequenced in a study of blood T cell repertoires in COVID-19. Data came from immunoSEQ multiplex PCR; TCRdb stores just in-frame clones and leaves some out. Of 210,000 or so clones detected, approximately 90% appear once; the ten largest clones hold 4% to 5.5%. Material for sequencing was peripheral blood. All receptors come from a woman aged 40 to 55 with acute or convalescent COVID-19.

This clone was recorded only once. The chain uses TRBV9 and TRBJ2-1; a weak D match, TRBD2 (7 bases). Trimming cost V 4 bases and J 6 bases, with 23 bases left between them. There are 17 residues in the CDR3. Germline lookup yields CDR1 SGDLS and CDR2 YYNGEE. In DNA form, the CDR3 reads TGTGCCAGCAGCCCGACCTTTCCCGCAGGGGAGGGCAATGAGCAGTTCTTC. Amino acids: CASSPTFPAGEGNEQFF.

The chain has TRBV19 and TRBJ2-3; possible D gene TRBD2, 6 bases. Germline V CDR1 and CDR2: LNHDA, SQIVND (reference sequence). Trimming took 3 bases from V and 2 from J, leaving 21 bases between them. The CDR3 sequence is 18 residues long. The CDR3 sequence: CASSIPLTREDYTDTQYF. In DNA, the CDR3 is TGTGCCAGTAGTATTCCCCTCACTAGGGAGGACTACACAGATACGCAGTATTTT.

In its sample, this clone was seen a few times. The chain links TRBV7-8 to TRBJ1-1; D call uncertain. This CDR3 has 13 amino acids. The ends were cut back, 5 bases at V and 0 bases at J, with 7 bases in the middle. CDR1 and CDR2 from the germline V gene are SGHVS and FQNEAQ. The CDR3 nucleotides read TGTGCCAGCAGCCAATCATTGAACACTGAAGCTTTCTTT. Its protein is CASSQSLNTEAFF. Using reference TRBV7-8 and TRBJ1-1 for the parts outside the CDR3, the full variable domain is GAGVSQSPRYKVAKRGQDVALRCDPISGHVSLFWYQQALGQGPEFLTYFQNEAQLDKSGLPSDRFFAERPEGSVSTLKIQRTQQEDSAVYLCASSQSLNTEAFFGQGTRLTVV.

This clone has only a few counts. The chain uses TRBV19 and TRBJ2-2; D is unclear. The ends were cut back, 6 bases at V and 1 base at J, with 9 bases in the middle. CDR1 and CDR2 from the germline V gene are LNHDA and SQIVND (reference sequence). The CDR3 is made up of 14 amino acids. CDR3 protein: CASRNTRNTGELFF. In DNA form, the CDR3 reads TGTGCCAGTAGGAATACAAGGAACACCGGGGAGCTGTTTTTT.

This chain connects TRBV5-4 to TRBJ2-1; TRBD2 agrees at 13 bases. Germline lookup yields CDR1 SGHNT and CDR2 YYREEE (reference sequence). Trimming took 4 bases from V and 7 from J; bases not matched to a gene: 5. The CDR3 contains 15 residues. CDR3 in amino acids: CASSPGLAGPNEQFF. The DNA of the CDR3 is TGTGCCAGCAGCCCGGGACTAGCGGGGCCTAATGAGCAGTTCTTC.

This chain joins TRBV7-2 and TRBJ2-3, with 9 nucleotides matching TRBD1. The V gene's germline CDR1 is SGHTA and CDR2 FQGNSA. V trimming: 4 bases; J trimming: 4 bases; junction bases outside the gene matches: 6. The CDR3 length is 15 residues. CDR3 protein: CASSSRQGGADTQYF. The CDR3 nucleotides read TGTGCCAGCAGCTCCAGACAGGGGGGAGCAGATACGCAGTATTTT.

This chain links TRBV12-5 with TRBJ2-3, with TRBD2 as a possible D gene (5 bases). The V end was cut by 0 bases, the J end by 1 base, with 17 bases between. The germline CDR1 and CDR2 sequences are LGHNT and FRNRAP. The CDR3 totals 18 residues. CDR3: CASGLVRDGLIRTDTQYF. CDR3 coding DNA: TGTGCTAGTGGTTTGGTGAGGGATGGTCTCATTCGCACAGATACGCAGTATTTT.

The genes are TRBV6-5 and TRBJ2-5; D is ambiguous. The CDR3 loop spans 14 amino acids. Trimming took 6 bases from V and 4 from J, leaving 15 bases between them. Per the germline V gene, CDR1 is MNHEY and CDR2 is SVGAGI. The CDR3 reads CASRLQLRSETQYF. Written as DNA, the CDR3 is TGTGCCAGCAGACTTCAACTCCGGTCAGAGACCCAGTACTTC.

The table lists this clone with a count of one. The chain recombines TRBV7-6 with TRBJ1-4, with 7 bases fitting TRBD1. This CDR3 is built from 19 residues. V gave up 5 bases and J gave up 1 base; unmatched junction bases: 16. Per germline, CDR1 SGHVS and CDR2 FNYEAQ. CDR3 DNA sequence: TGTGCCAGCAGCCCTATACCCGACCGTCAGGGGGAAACTAATGAAAAACTGTTTTTT. Translation: CASSPIPDRQGETNEKLFF.

The rearrangement uses TRBV18 and TRBJ1-6; 8 bases are a match to TRBD1. V lost 3 bases to trimming and J lost 13 bases; unmatched junction nucleotides: 17. Germline V gene lookup returns CDR1 KGHSH and CDR2 LQKENI. The CDR3 is 17 residues long. The CDR3 reads CASSPLETGAIGSPLHF. CDR3 coding DNA: TGTGCCAGCTCACCTCTGGAGACAGGGGCCATTGGTTCGCCCCTCCACTTT.

V gene TRBV19 combines with J gene TRBJ2-3, with D possibly TRBD2 on 6 matching bases. Germline V gives CDR1 LNHDA, CDR2 SQIVND (reference sequence). V lost 6 bases, J lost 5 bases, and 18 bases lay in between. This CDR3 region has 15 residues. The CDR3 DNA sequence: TGTGCCAGTAGCCAACCCGGAGGGGCCAAAGATACGCAGTATTTT. Translating it yields CASSQPGGAKDTQYF.

This chain joins TRBV30 and TRBJ1-1; the D gene is possibly TRBD1 (6 bases). CDR1 is GTSNPN and CDR2 is SVGIG in the germline V gene (reference sequence). V lost 4 bases, J lost 0 bases, and 9 bases lay in between. CDR3 size: 13 residues. The CDR3: CAWTRTVNTEAFF. In nucleotides, the CDR3 is TGTGCCTGGACGCGGACAGTGAACACTGAAGCTTTCTTT. Variable domain in full (rest from reference TRBV30 and TRBJ1-1): SQTIHQWPATLVQPVGSPLSLECTVEGTSNPNLYWYRQAAGRGLQLLFYSVGIGQISSEVPQNLSASRPQDRQFILSSKKLLLSDSGFYLCAWTRTVNTEAFFGQGTRLTVV.

The V call is TRBV11-3, the J call TRBJ1-1; maybe TRBD1 (6 bases). The V gene lost 1 base and the J gene lost 1 base, with 10 bases spanning the gap. The CDR3 covers 15 residues. Germline CDR1 reads SGHNT; CDR2 reads YENEEA. DNA of the CDR3: TGTGCCAGCAGCTTAGGGGGGCAGGCGAACACTGAAGCTTTCTTT. Residues: CASSLGGQANTEAFF.

The chain couples TRBV5-1 to TRBJ2-4; TRBD1 aligns across 10 bases. The V gene's germline CDR1 is SGHRS and CDR2 YFSETQ. The J segment lost 7 bases and the V segment lost 6 bases, leaving 7 bases of the junction unmatched. CDR3 size: 14 residues. The CDR3 spells CASKVGTGANIQYF. The CDR3 DNA sequence: TGCGCCAGCAAGGTCGGGACAGGGGCGAACATTCAGTACTTC.

The gene calls are TRBV6-5 and TRBJ1-1; TRBD1 matches at 11 bases. This CDR3 is 14 amino acids long. Germline CDR1 is MNHEY and CDR2 is SVGAGI. Trimming cost V 7 bases and J 4 bases; bases outside gene matches: 5. As DNA, the CDR3 is TGTGCCAGCAACATGGGACAGGGGGGCACTGAAGCTTTCTTT. It yields the protein CASNMGQGGTEAFF.

CDR3 residues: CASSQPRQGLRGAEAFF. In nucleotides, the CDR3 is TGCGCCAGCAGCCAACCTAGACAGGGCCTCAGGGGGGCTGAAGCTTTCTTT. V gene TRBV4-1 combines with J gene TRBJ1-1, with TRBD1 identical over 7 bases. V shed 2 bases, J shed 6 bases, and the junction held 15 bases outside the gene matches. CDR1 MGHRA and CDR2 YSYEKL come from the germline V gene. CDR3 length: 17 amino acids.

This clone was recorded only once. The V and J genes are TRBV29-1 and TRBJ1-2; 8 bases agree with TRBD1. CDR1 is SQVTM, CDR2 ANQGSEA, per germline. Trimming cost V 7 bases and J 4 bases; bases outside gene matches: 8. The CDR3 contains 13 residues. CDR3 nucleotide sequence: TGCAGCGCCTTGACAGGGGAGGGCTATGGCTACACCTTC. It encodes CSALTGEGYGYTF.

This clone was observed a single time. The chain links TRBV4-1 to TRBJ2-2; D is possibly TRBD2 (6 bases). The CDR3 is 20 residues long. V lost 0 bases, J lost 1 base, and 21 bases lay in between. Germline values: CDR1 MGHRA, CDR2 YSYEKL. CDR3 sequence (DNA): TGCGCCAGCAGCCAAGAAACCGGGCGTTGGCGGGGACTGAACACCGGGGAGCTGTTTTTT. It encodes CASSQETGRWRGLNTGELFF.

The genes are TRBV6-1 and TRBJ2-1, with D possibly TRBD1 on 5 matching bases. This CDR3 contains 16 residues. From germline, CDR1 is MNHNS and CDR2 SASEGT. V shed 0 bases and J shed 3 bases, with 12 bases lying between them. DNA for the CDR3: TGTGCCAGCAGTGAAGCGTCGGTGACAGTCTACAATGAGCAGTTCTTC. Amino acid sequence: CASSEASVTVYNEQFF.

The J gene is TRBJ2-5, the V gene TRBV18; the D gene is possibly TRBD2 (6 bases). This CDR3 has 13 residues. CDR1 KGHSH and CDR2 LQKENI come from the germline V gene. The V end was cut by 4 bases, the J end by 5 bases, with 11 bases between. CDR3 in DNA: TGTGCCAGCTCACTCCGCGCGGGGGAGACCCAGTACTTC. Encoded protein: CASSLRAGETQYF.

The chain links TRBV18 to TRBJ1-1; tentatively, D is TRBD1 (6 bases). V gave up 2 bases and J gave up 4 bases, with 20 bases separating them. CDR1 KGHSH and CDR2 LQKENI come from the germline V gene. The CDR3 loop spans 17 amino acids. CDR3 in DNA: TGTGCCAGCTCACCATCAGGGAGCGGGGGCATGGGCACTGAAGCTTTCTTT. Translating gives CASSPSGSGGMGTEAFF.